Given below is one T cell receptor (beta chain) in context. Antigen: not known. This entry is derived from a study of beta chain features in type 1 diabetes. Background on the study: Patients were similar to healthy donors in age and gender (as well as in cell yields).

Regarding the study as a whole: There was a moderate but significant shortening of TCRB CDR3s in all four CD4+ subsets of Type 1 diabetes patients. Within the patient group, naive, central memory and Treg TCRB repertoires appeared more similar to each other than within healthy donors.

Every isolated RNA sample was fully reverse transcribed, so sequencing captured expressed TCRB transcripts. The table came from immunoSEQ multiplex PCR; TCRdb's copy has only in-frame clones and leaves some out. This table has fewer than 350,000 clones, 15% appearing once. Based on CD45RO/CCR7/CD25/CD127/CD95/CD27, CD4+ regulatory, stem cell-like memory, naive and central memory cells were sorted. V lost 6 bases, J lost 6 bases, and 8 bases stayed unmatched. CDR3 length: 15 amino acids. CDR1 is MNHEY, CDR2 SVGAGI, per germline. Input material: naive CD4+ T cells from blood. The chain recombines TRBV6-5 with TRBJ2-4, with TRBD1 matching over 10 bases. The origin of this receptor is a man aged 18-30 years with type 1 diabetes. Here the CDR3 DNA reads TGTGCCAGCAGGGGGCCGACAGGGGGCCCAAACATTCAGTACTTC. Translation gives CASRGPTGGPNIQYF.